Listed below are T cell receptor beta chains from one sample, sequenced in a study of blood T cell repertoires in COVID-19. Sequenced by immunoSEQ multiplex PCR; TCRdb stores in-frame clones only, minus some. The profile shows some 230,000 clones, roughly nine tenths of them singletons. Source material: PBMCs or T cells enriched from blood (not recorded which). Every receptor here comes from a woman aged 18-30 years in a cohort exposed to, infected with or recovered from COVID-19 (not recorded which). CDR3s include the opening cysteine and the closing phenylalanine or tryptophan. A D gene is named only where the DNA matches it firmly. Where a row states a size, it is once, few, many or the class of an expanded clone; other rows omit it.

abundance,v_gene,d_gene,j_gene,CDR3nt,CDR3aa
-,TRBV27,-,TRBJ2-1,TGTGCCAGCACAGGAGTTTATCAGGGTGAGCAGTTCTTC,CASTGVYQGEQFF
-,TRBV18,-,TRBJ2-3,TGTGCCAGCTCGCAGGGAGGTCCAGATACGCAGTATTTT,CASSQGGPDTQYF
-,TRBV5-1,TRBD2,TRBJ2-3,TGCGCCAGCAGCTCGGGACTAGCGGGAGCAGATACGCAGTATTTT,CASSSGLAGADTQYF
few,TRBV5-1,TRBD2,TRBJ2-3,TGCGCCAGCAGCTTTACTAGCGGGCTTAGCACAGATACGCAGTATTTT,CASSFTSGLSTDTQYF
once,TRBV7-6,-,TRBJ2-1,TGTGCCAGCAGCCCGATAGCATTGGGCTACAATGAGCAGTTCTTC,CASSPIALGYNEQFF
-,TRBV6-2/TRBV6-3,-,TRBJ2-7,TGTGCCAGCAGTAACCCCAGAGGTAGGGGGTACGAGCAGTACTTC,CASSNPRGRGYEQYF
-,TRBV7-9,TRBD1,TRBJ1-2,TGTGCCAGCAGACCAACGACAGGGAGCGGCTATGGCTACACCTTC,CASRPTTGSGYGYTF
-,TRBV13,-,TRBJ2-6,TGTGCCAGCAGCCAACTCAGGGAAATAGGGGCCAACGTCCTGACTTTC,CASSQLREIGANVLTF
few,TRBV7-4,-,TRBJ2-7,TGTGCCAGCCTACGGGTAGGGCAGTACTTC,CASLRVGQYF
-,TRBV7-3,-,TRBJ2-5,TGTGCCAGCAGCTTCGGCCCGACTGAGACCCAGTACTTC,CASSFGPTETQYF
-,TRBV6-5,-,TRBJ2-3,TGTGCCAGCAGTCACGACGGGGTTAGCACAGATACGCAGTATTTT,CASSHDGVSTDTQYF
-,TRBV3-1/TRBV3-2,TRBD1,TRBJ2-2,TGTGCCGGCAGCCCCTGGGACAGGGGAGCCGGGGAGCTGTTTTTT,CAGSPWDRGAGELFF
-,TRBV7-9,TRBD1,TRBJ1-1,TGTGCCAGCAGGAGTAACAGGGGGCGAAGGGGAACTGAAGCTTTCTTT,CASRSNRGRRGTEAFF
once,TRBV5-6,-,TRBJ2-7,TGTGCCAGCAGCCCCCAGGGCGGCGAGCAGTACTTC,CASSPQGGEQYF
-,TRBV7-2,-,TRBJ2-7,TGTGCCAGCAGCTTTTACAGGACCCCCACCTACGAGCAGTACTTC,CASSFYRTPTYEQYF
-,TRBV9,TRBD2,TRBJ2-1,TGTGCCAGCAACCGACTAGCAGATTACAATGAGCAGTTCTTC,CASNRLADYNEQFF
-,TRBV24-1,TRBD1,TRBJ1-1,TGTGCCACCAGTGATTCACGCCGACAGGGTTTGGACACTGAAGCTTTCTTT,CATSDSRRQGLDTEAFF
few,TRBV11-2,-,TRBJ1-2,TGTGCCAGCAGCTTGGGGGGTAACTATGGCTACACCTTC,CASSLGGNYGYTF
once,TRBV14,TRBD2,TRBJ2-7,TGTGCCAGCAGCCTCGGACTAGCGGGAGAGGGGTACGAGCAGTACTTC,CASSLGLAGEGYEQYF
-,TRBV28,TRBD1,TRBJ2-2,TGTGCCAGCAGTTCCGGGACAGCATACAACACCGGGGAGCTGTTTTTT,CASSSGTAYNTGELFF
-,TRBV3-1/TRBV3-2,TRBD2,TRBJ2-1,TGTGCCAGCAGCAGAAGACTAGCGGGAATGCAGAATGAGCAGTTCTTC,CASSRRLAGMQNEQFF
-,TRBV13,-,TRBJ2-3,TGTGCCAGCAGCTCCCTGGGACGGGGGACCTTATTCACAGATACGCAGTATTTT,CASSSLGRGTLFTDTQYF
-,TRBV24-1,-,TRBJ1-3,TGTGCCACCAGTTCGTCCGGAAACACCATATATTTT,CATSSSGNTIYF
-,TRBV2,-,TRBJ2-2,TGTGCCACCCTTTCCCTAGCAGGGGTCGGGGAGCTGTTTTTT,CATLSLAGVGELFF
-,TRBV5-1,-,TRBJ2-3,TGCGCCAGCAGCTCCTCCCTTAGCACAGATACGCAGTATTTT,CASSSSLSTDTQYF
few,TRBV7-8,TRBD1,TRBJ2-7,TGTGCCAGCAGCCAGGGGACAGGGGGGTTGTCTTCCTACGAGCAGTACTTC,CASSQGTGGLSSYEQYF
-,TRBV19,TRBD1,TRBJ1-2,TGTGCCAGTAACCGAGACAGGGACTTTTATGGCTACACCTTC,CASNRDRDFYGYTF
-,TRBV7-2,-,TRBJ2-3,TGTGCCAGCAGTGAGCGGGCGAGCACAGATACGCAGTATTTT,CASSERASTDTQYF
-,TRBV2,-,TRBJ1-3,TGTGCCAGCAGTCGAGGAAGCTCTGGAAACACCATATATTTT,CASSRGSSGNTIYF
-,TRBV20-1,-,TRBJ2-5,TGCAGTGCTAGGTCCGACAGACCCCAGTACTTC,CSARSDRPQYF
-,TRBV28,-,TRBJ1-4,TGTGCCAGCAGTTTGGGGGGTAGGGGATCCAAAAAACTGTTTTTT,CASSLGGRGSKKLFF
-,TRBV3-1/TRBV3-2,-,TRBJ1-2,TGTGCCAGCAGCCGTCGGGGGGAAAATGGCTACACCTTC,CASSRRGENGYTF
-,TRBV28,TRBD1,TRBJ1-2,TGTGCCAGCAGTTTCGCGGGACAGGGGTATGGCTACACCTTC,CASSFAGQGYGYTF
-,TRBV2,-,TRBJ2-2,TGTGCCAGCCAAGGACAGTCAAGGACCGGGGAGCTGTTTTTT,CASQGQSRTGELFF
-,TRBV6-1,TRBD2,TRBJ2-3,TGTGCCAGCAGTGAACGGACTAGCGGGACTAGCACAGATACGCAGTATTTT,CASSERTSGTSTDTQYF
-,TRBV19,-,TRBJ1-5,TGTGCCAGTAAATTCGGAGGGGATGGTTATAGCAATCAGCCCCAGCATTTT,CASKFGGDGYSNQPQHF
-,TRBV6-2/TRBV6-3,-,TRBJ2-7,TGTGCCAGCAGTCTTCTCTACGAGCAGTACTTC,CASSLLYEQYF
-,TRBV7-6,TRBD2,TRBJ2-1,TGTGCCAGCAGCCCTAACGGACTAGCGGTCCGGGATGAGCAGTTCTTC,CASSPNGLAVRDEQFF
-,TRBV6-5,-,TRBJ1-1,TGTGCCAGCAGTTACTCGAGGATGAACACTGAAGCTTTCTTT,CASSYSRMNTEAFF
-,TRBV2,-,TRBJ2-1,TGTGCCAGCAGTACGGCAGGGATCAATGAGCAGTTCTTC,CASSTAGINEQFF
-,TRBV30,-,TRBJ1-2,TGTGCCTGCCCCCGTGGGCAGATCTATGGCTACACCTTC,CACPRGQIYGYTF
once,TRBV7-9,TRBD1,TRBJ1-6,TGTGCCAGCAGCCGGGGACAGCGGCCGAATTCACCCCTCCACTTT,CASSRGQRPNSPLHF
-,TRBV7-6,-,TRBJ2-1,TGTGCCAGCAGCTTAGGAGGGATGAATGAGCAGTTCTTC,CASSLGGMNEQFF
-,TRBV19,-,TRBJ1-2,TGTGCCAGTAGTATAGGGACAGTTGCTAACTATGGCTACACCTTC,CASSIGTVANYGYTF
-,TRBV7-2,-,TRBJ1-6,TGTGCCAGCAGCTACAAGGGGTCGGGCTCCTATAATTCACCCCTCCACTTT,CASSYKGSGSYNSPLHF
-,TRBV6-5,-,TRBJ1-2,TGTGCCAGCAGTTGGCCAGACAGCTATGGCTACACCTTC,CASSWPDSYGYTF
once,TRBV27,-,TRBJ1-6,TGTGCCAGTGGCCGGGACACCAATAATTCACCCCTCCACTTT,CASGRDTNNSPLHF
-,TRBV2,TRBD1,TRBJ2-7,TGTGCCAGCAGTGGTTTCGACAGGGACACCTCCTACGAGCAGTACTTC,CASSGFDRDTSYEQYF
-,TRBV11-2,-,TRBJ1-2,TGTGCCAGCAGCCCTAGTCTGGGAGAGAGTAACTATGGCTACACCTTC,CASSPSLGESNYGYTF
-,TRBV28,-,TRBJ1-1,TGTGCCAGCAGTTTTGGGGGACAAAACACTGAAGCTTTCTTT,CASSFGGQNTEAFF
-,TRBV5-1,-,TRBJ1-6,TGCGCCAGCAGCTTGGGTACCCCCTCTCAGGATTCACCCCTCCACTTT,CASSLGTPSQDSPLHF
-,TRBV7-2,TRBD2,TRBJ2-4,TGTGCCAGCAGCATGACTAGCGGGAGGGCCCTAGCCAAAAACATTCAGTACTTC,CASSMTSGRALAKNIQYF
-,TRBV5-4,-,TRBJ2-7,TGTGCCAGCAGCCTGGAGTGGGCGGGTTTATCCTACGAGCAGTACTTC,CASSLEWAGLSYEQYF
-,TRBV13,TRBD2,TRBJ2-3,TGTGCCAGCAGCTTTGAGGCGCGGGGGGGCCTCGGGGGCACAGATACGCAGTATTTT,CASSFEARGGLGGTDTQYF
-,TRBV6-5,TRBD2,TRBJ2-1,TGTGCCAGCAGTTTGTCTAGCGGGGGATACAATGAGCAGTTCTTC,CASSLSSGGYNEQFF